The 20 T cell receptor beta chains below come from one sample, sequenced in a study of regulatory dendritic cells for organ transplantation. For these TCRs, the target antigens are not known. Assay: immunoSEQ multiplex PCR; the TCRdb copy retains only in-frame clones and omits some. This table has 15,000 to 20,000 clones, roughly 80% appearing once. CFSE-labeled sorted T cells met regulatory or mature dendritic cells for roughly 5 days. Sequenced material: memory CD4+ T cells from blood cultured with regulatory dendritic cells. The subset is: CD45RO+ memory T cells. The receptors were sampled from a human donor in good health.

This clone was seen more than once but under ten times. The chain links TRBV19 to TRBJ2-7; tentatively, D is TRBD1 or TRBD2 (5 bases each). With 4 bases removed from V and 1 base from J, the gap between germline ends came to 11 bases. Germline V CDR1 and CDR2: LNHDA, SQIVND (reference sequence). This CDR3 region has 14 residues. DNA for the CDR3: TGTGCCAGTAGTACCCGGGACGGGTCCTACGAGCAGTACTTC. Amino acid sequence: CASSTRDGSYEQYF.

The chain carries TRBV28 and TRBJ1-5; 8 nucleotides line up with TRBD1. CDR3 size: 13 residues. Germline V gene data show CDR1 as MDHEN and CDR2 as SYDVKM. Unmatched junction bases numbered 8, after V lost 9 bases and J lost 7 bases. Here the CDR3 reads CASRTGFGQPQHF. The CDR3, as DNA: TGTGCCAGTCGGACAGGGTTTGGGCAGCCCCAGCATTTT.

This clone occurred a few times. The CDR3 nucleotides are TGTGCCTCTACGACAGGGGGCGGCACTGAAGCTTTCTTT. Translated: CASTTGGGTEAFF. V gene TRBV30 combines with J gene TRBJ1-1; 10 bases are a match to TRBD1. This CDR3 is built from 13 residues. Germline trimming cut 7 bases from V and 4 bases from J; bases unmatched to any gene: 6. Germline V gives CDR1 GTSNPN, CDR2 SVGIG (reference sequence).

The chain employs TRBV2 and TRBJ2-4; D remains ambiguous. The germline CDR1 and CDR2 sequences are SNHLY and FYNNEI. The CDR3 has 15 residues. With 6 bases removed from V and 0 bases from J, the gap between germline ends came to 12 bases. The CDR3 region has the DNA TGTGCCAGCAGGTTACAAGGGCTAGCCAAAAACATTCAGTACTTC. Residues: CASRLQGLAKNIQYF.

The chain combines TRBV19 with TRBJ1-5; 7 positions match TRBD1. This CDR3 contains 16 residues. J lost 0 bases, V lost 6 bases, and 8 bases had no gene match. CDR1 is LNHDA, CDR2 SQIVND, per germline (reference sequence). This CDR3 reads CASSTTGTYSNQPQHF. Here the CDR3 DNA reads TGTGCCAGTAGCACGACAGGGACATATAGCAATCAGCCCCAGCATTTT.

The rearrangement links TRBV5-1 to TRBJ1-5; 10 nucleotides agree with TRBD1. Germline CDR1 is SGHRS and CDR2 is YFSETQ. The CDR3 spans 14 residues. Unmatched junction bases numbered 3, after V lost 4 bases and J lost 5 bases. The CDR3 loop is CASSPGTGDQPQHF. For the CDR3, the DNA is TGCGCCAGCAGCCCAGGGACAGGGGATCAGCCCCAGCATTTT.

The chain carries TRBV6-1 and TRBJ2-4; no firm D call. This CDR3 has 14 residues. The V and J ends lost 3 bases and 9 bases respectively, with 15 bases between them. Germline-derived CDR1 and CDR2 are MNHNS and SASEGT. This chain's CDR3 is CASSERPEVGIQYF. CDR3 sequence (DNA): TGTGCCAGCAGTGAGAGGCCAGAGGTGGGCATTCAGTACTTC.

This chain joins TRBV6-6 and TRBJ2-1; 10 nucleotides line up with TRBD2. In germline, CDR1 is MNHNY, CDR2 SVGAGI (reference sequence). V shed 5 bases, J shed 9 bases, and the junction held 13 bases outside the gene matches. The CDR3 loop spans 16 amino acids. CDR3 nucleotides: TGTGCCAGCAGTACAGACCGAGCGGGGGGGCCGGGTGAGCAGTTCTTC. Amino acid sequence: CASSTDRAGGPGEQFF.

The chain combines TRBV10-2 with TRBJ2-7; perhaps TRBD2 as D (6 bases). The CDR3 loop spans 15 amino acids. Germline CDR1 is WSHSY and CDR2 is SAAADI. The V gene lost 0 bases and the J gene lost 3 bases, with 12 bases spanning the gap. The DNA for the CDR3 is TGCGCCAGCAGTGAGTCGAATAGCGGAAGCTACGAGCAGTACTTC. Amino acid sequence: CASSESNSGSYEQYF.

V is TRBV4-2 and J is TRBJ1-2, with D perhaps TRBD1 (5 bases). The CDR3 totals 15 residues. Trimming pared 7 bases from V and 3 bases from J, leaving 18 bases between. From germline, CDR1 is LGHNA and CDR2 YNFKEQ. CDR3 nucleotide sequence: TGTGCCAGCAACGATGACAGTCTCACCTACTATGGCTACACCTTC. It yields the protein CASNDDSLTYYGYTF.

This clone was counted only a few times. The genes are TRBV30 and TRBJ1-5; possible D gene TRBD1, 5 bases. The CDR3 length is 14 residues. V dropped 0 bases and J dropped 1 base, with 7 bases sitting between them. Germline-derived CDR1 and CDR2 are GTSNPN and SVGIG (reference sequence). The CDR3 loop is CAWSVGGSNQPQHF. CDR3 DNA: TGTGCCTGGAGTGTGGGGGGGAGCAATCAGCCCCAGCATTTT.

By frequency in the sample, this clone is medium-sized (0.01 to 0.1%). The chain has TRBV5-1 and TRBJ2-5, with TRBD2 as a possible D gene (6 bases). Between the trimmed V and J ends, which lost 4 bases and 5 bases, there was a span of 9 bases. Germline V lookup: CDR1 SGHRS, CDR2 YFSETQ. CDR3 length: 12 amino acids. This CDR3 reads CASSPEGETQYF. The DNA of the CDR3 is TGCGCCAGCAGCCCGGAGGGCGAGACCCAGTACTTC.

The chain is built from TRBV6-5 and TRBJ1-6; tentatively, D is TRBD1 (6 bases). Trimming pared 8 bases from V and 5 bases from J, leaving 7 bases between. CDR3 length equals 12 residues. The germline gives CDR1 MNHEY, CDR2 SVGAGI. The CDR3 loop is CASAGDNSPLHF. The CDR3 DNA is TGTGCCAGCGCAGGGGATAATTCACCCCTCCACTTT.

As regards this clone: At one of its ends the junction is not consistent with the germline gene, which may arise from a read error. The rearrangement links TRBV7-7 to TRBJ2-5; D is uncertain. The CDR3 contains 14 residues. Germline V gene sequence: CDR1 SSHAT, CDR2 FNYEAQ (reference sequence). DNA of the CDR3: TGTGCTAGCAGCTTACTCGGAACGCGGGAGACCCAGTACTTC. Protein product: CASSLLGTRETQYF.

The chain carries TRBV29-1 and TRBJ1-1; D might be TRBD1 (5 bases). Germline CDR1 and CDR2: SQVTM and ANQGSEA. The CDR3 runs 15 residues. Between the trimmed V and J ends, which lost 3 bases and 0 bases, there was a span of 14 bases. The CDR3, as DNA: TGCAGCGTTGATAGCTGGGGAGGGGTGAACACTGAAGCTTTCTTT. Residues: CSVDSWGGVNTEAFF.

The rearrangement joins TRBV29-1 to TRBJ1-4; D remains ambiguous. Between the trimmed V and J ends, which lost 7 bases and 8 bases, there was a span of 14 bases. Germline CDR1 reads SQVTM; CDR2 reads ANQGSEA. This CDR3 comprises 12 residues. The CDR3 DNA follows: TGCAGCGCTGTGGGGTTGTGGGAAAAACTGTTTTTT. Translation: CSAVGLWEKLFF.

This clone has a handful of counts. This sequence joins TRBV7-8 and TRBJ2-4; maybe TRBD1 (6 bases). This CDR3 region has 15 residues. Trimming cost V 4 bases and J 9 bases, with 19 bases left between them. Germline CDR1 reads SGHVS; CDR2 reads FQNEAQ. This chain's CDR3 is CASSYLRGGAVIQYF. CDR3 sequence (DNA): TGTGCCAGCAGCTACCTGCGAGGGGGTGCCGTCATTCAGTACTTC. Combining the CDR3 with reference TRBV7-8 and TRBJ2-4 gives the whole variable domain GAGVSQSPRYKVAKRGQDVALRCDPISGHVSLFWYQQALGQGPEFLTYFQNEAQLDKSGLPSDRFFAERPEGSVSTLKIQRTQQEDSAVYLCASSYLRGGAVIQYFGAGTRLSVL.

V gene TRBV6-6 combines with J gene TRBJ1-1; D not certain. Germline V gene sequence: CDR1 MNHNY, CDR2 SVGAGI (reference sequence). The V end was cut by 5 bases, the J end by 5 bases, with 18 bases between. The length of the CDR3 is 15 residues. CDR3 amino acids: CASSPDPPGGTEAFF. DNA of the CDR3: TGTGCCAGCAGTCCCGACCCCCCGGGAGGAACTGAAGCTTTCTTT.

The J gene is TRBJ1-2, the V gene TRBV7-8; TRBD1 might be the D (6 bases). This CDR3 has 17 amino acids. Trimming shortened V by 6 bases and J by 3 bases, and 23 bases separated the two germline ends. Looked up from germline, CDR1 is SGHVS and CDR2 is FQNEAQ. CDR3 DNA sequence: TGTGCCAGCAGGCCAGGCGGGTGGGGGGCGCAGGACTATGGCTACACCTTC. Amino acid sequence: CASRPGGWGAQDYGYTF.

This clone was observed a single time. The chain carries TRBV19 and TRBJ1-6; D is perhaps TRBD1 (5 bases). Looked up from germline, CDR1 is LNHDA and CDR2 is SQIVND (reference sequence). This CDR3 is built from 12 residues. Deletions cut 3 bases from V and 10 bases from J, with 7 bases between. CDR3 sequence: CASSMGDSPLHF. DNA of the CDR3: TGTGCCAGTAGTATGGGGGACTCACCCCTCCACTTT.